These 22 T cell receptor beta chains came from one sample sequenced in a study of blood T cell repertoires in COVID-19 (TCRdb year 2020). Libraries were made using the immunoSEQ multiplex PCR assay. Not all clones reach the TCRdb copy of this immuneACCESS table, which keeps in-frame sequences only. Checked studies attribute under half of the gap to unresolved V genes and leave the rest unexplained. Here the sample has some 250,000 clones; 86% occur a single time. Less than 8% of the sample is held by the ten biggest clonotypes. Sequencing was performed on peripheral blood. The receptors derive from a man in his 60s with acute or convalescent COVID-19.

The CDR3 sequence: CATLQGVGTEAFF. The CDR3 DNA sequence: TGTGCCACCCTACAGGGAGTTGGCACTGAAGCTTTCTTT. The rearrangement uses TRBV10-3 and TRBJ1-1; possible D gene TRBD1, 6 bases. This CDR3 has 13 residues. Germline CDR1 and CDR2: ENHRY and SYGVKD. Trimming shortened V by 10 bases and J by 4 bases, and 16 bases separated the two germline ends.

The chain carries TRBV29-1 and TRBJ2-3; 7 bases are a match to TRBD1. This CDR3 comprises 14 residues. Germline V CDR1 and CDR2: SQVTM, ANQGSEA. J lost 3 bases, V lost 2 bases, and 5 bases had no gene match. CDR3 nucleotide sequence: TGCAGCGTTGAATTGGACAGGAATACAGATACGCAGTATTTT. It specifies CSVELDRNTDTQYF.

The chain uses TRBV6-5 and TRBJ2-7, with TRBD1 matching over 7 bases. The CDR3 totals 13 residues. Germline CDR1 and CDR2: MNHEY and SVGAGI. Losses at the gene ends were 8 bases for V and 0 bases for J; bases not matched to a gene: 4. CDR3 residues: CASGQASSYEQYF. The CDR3 DNA is TGTGCCAGCGGACAGGCCTCCTCCTACGAGCAGTACTTC.

The chain couples TRBV10-3 to TRBJ2-3; 13 bases are a match to TRBD2. The CDR3 loop spans 15 amino acids. V gave up 6 bases and J gave up 3 bases; unmatched junction bases: 3. The germline V gene encodes CDR1 ENHRY and CDR2 SYGVKD. This chain's CDR3 is CAIRGGLAGTDTQYF. The DNA for the CDR3 is TGTGCCATCAGGGGGGGACTAGCGGGGACAGATACGCAGTATTTT.

The V gene is TRBV5-5, the J gene TRBJ1-4; 8 bases are shared with TRBD1. V lost 4 bases, J lost 10 bases, and 12 bases stayed unmatched. CDR3 length equals 15 residues. Per the germline V gene, CDR1 is SGHKS and CDR2 is YYEKEE (reference sequence). The CDR3 nucleotides are TGTGCCAGCAGCGGATTACAGGGGGAGGTCGGAAAACTGTTTTTT. Translating it yields CASSGLQGEVGKLFF.

The CDR3 loop reads CASNPPRAGVYEQYF. CDR3 nucleotides: TGTGCCAGCAACCCCCCCCGAGCGGGAGTATACGAGCAGTACTTC. V usage is TRBV28 and J usage is TRBJ2-7; 8 bases are shared with TRBD2. V was clipped by 7 bases and J by 4 bases; unmatched bases: 12. This CDR3 is built from 15 residues. Germline CDR1 reads MDHEN; CDR2 reads SYDVKM.

The rearrangement uses TRBV3-1 (or the pseudogene TRBV3-2) and TRBJ1-2, with a weak D call TRBD1 (5 bases). Germline values: CDR1 LGHDT, CDR2 YNNKEL (reference sequence). CDR3 length: 16 residues. V was pared by 2 bases and J by 2 bases, with 15 bases between. Here the CDR3 reads CASSQNNGGRNYGYTF. CDR3 in DNA: TGTGCCAGCAGCCAAAACAATGGGGGGAGGAACTATGGCTACACCTTC.

Here the CDR3 reads CASSIDRTEFYGYTF. CDR3 in DNA: TGTGCCAGTAGTATAGATAGGACAGAATTCTATGGCTACACCTTC. The V gene is TRBV19, the J gene TRBJ1-2; possibly TRBD1 for D (6 bases). CDR1 and CDR2 (germline): LNHDA, SQIVND (reference sequence). The germline V and J ends were trimmed by 0 bases and 4 bases, with 12 bases remaining between them. CDR3 length: 15 amino acids.

The CDR3 loop is CASTRRFVSGGYNEQFF. In DNA form, the CDR3 reads TGTGCCAGCACACGGAGGTTTGTTAGCGGGGGTTACAATGAGCAGTTCTTC. The genes are TRBV7-9 and TRBJ2-1; TRBD2 matches at 9 bases. Germline V CDR1 and CDR2: SEHNR, FQNEAQ (reference sequence). After removal of 7 bases from V and 4 bases from J, the junction contained 14 bases not matched to a gene. CDR3 length: 17 amino acids.

V usage is TRBV6-5 and J usage is TRBJ2-1, with TRBD1 matching over 8 bases. CDR3 length equals 15 residues. Per the germline V gene, CDR1 is MNHEY and CDR2 is SVGAGI. The junction had 10 bases not matched to a gene; V was cut back by 5 bases and J by 7 bases. CDR3 residues: CASSTGQGLSNEQFF. DNA of the CDR3: TGTGCCAGCAGTACCGGACAGGGCCTTTCTAATGAGCAGTTCTTC.

CDR3 DNA: TGTGCCAGCAGTTTTTGGGGGTACGGGACAGGGGAGACTGGAAACACCATATATTTT. This gives the protein CASSFWGYGTGETGNTIYF. V usage is TRBV28 and J usage is TRBJ1-3, with 10 bases fitting TRBD1. This CDR3 has 19 amino acids. Trimming at V came to 3 bases and at J to 2 bases, leaving 13 bases not matched to a gene. Germline CDR1 MDHEN, CDR2 SYDVKM.

The V and J genes are TRBV18 and TRBJ1-1; 7 bases map to TRBD1. J gave up 1 base and V 3 bases, and 5 bases lay outside the gene matches. Germline V gene sequence: CDR1 KGHSH, CDR2 LQKENI. The CDR3 is 15 residues long. This CDR3 reads CASSPGTETNTEAFF. The DNA for the CDR3 is TGTGCCAGCTCACCGGGGACAGAAACGAACACTGAAGCTTTCTTT.

This clone came up once. This chain links TRBV4-1 with TRBJ2-1; 9 bases line up with TRBD2. The J segment lost 7 bases and the V segment lost 0 bases, leaving 10 bases of the junction unmatched. The germline V gene has CDR1 MGHRA and CDR2 YSYEKL. There are 17 residues in the CDR3. CDR3 residues: CASSQELAGVTWNEQFF. CDR3 sequence (DNA): TGCGCCAGCAGCCAAGAGTTAGCGGGAGTTACTTGGAATGAGCAGTTCTTC.

The chain links TRBV28 to TRBJ1-6; D uncertain. CDR1 MDHEN and CDR2 SYDVKM come from the germline V gene. Trimming pared 4 bases from V and 7 bases from J, leaving 17 bases between. The CDR3 extends over 16 amino acids. The CDR3 DNA reads TGTGCCAGCAGTTACGGTCTGGGCAGCGGAAATTCACCCCTCCACTTT. Its protein product is CASSYGLGSGNSPLHF.

The chain is built from TRBV6-2 or TRBV6-3 and TRBJ1-5; the D is unclear. Per the germline V gene, CDR1 is MNHEY and CDR2 is SVGEGT. The V end was cut by 0 bases, the J end by 2 bases, with 8 bases between. The CDR3 is 15 residues long. DNA for the CDR3: TGTGCCAGCAGTTACTCGAAGGCGGGCAATCAGCCCCAGCATTTT. Translated, it gives CASSYSKAGNQPQHF.

J is TRBJ2-7 and V is TRBV6-5, with TRBD1 matching 9 bases. The germline gives CDR1 MNHEY, CDR2 SVGAGI. V was clipped by 6 bases and J by 0 bases; unmatched bases: 6. This CDR3 region has 15 residues. The CDR3 bases are TGTGCCAGCAGATACCGGGACAGGGTCTCCTACGAGCAGTACTTC. Translation: CASRYRDRVSYEQYF.

V gene TRBV7-6 combines with J gene TRBJ2-3, with TRBD1 as a possible D gene (6 bases). The CDR3 has 15 residues. CDR1 is SGHVS, CDR2 FNYEAQ, per germline. With 2 bases removed from V and 4 bases from J, the gap between germline ends came to 13 bases. The CDR3 DNA reads as TGTGCCAGCAGCTTAAGGGGCAGGGGCCCAGATACGCAGTATTTT. Translated: CASSLRGRGPDTQYF.

The chain combines TRBV3-1 (or the pseudogene TRBV3-2) with TRBJ2-7, with TRBD2 identical over 15 bases. Germline loops: CDR1 LGHDT, CDR2 YNNKEL (reference sequence). After removal of 4 bases from V and 2 bases from J, the junction contained 9 bases not matched to a gene. CDR3 length equals 18 residues. The CDR3, as DNA: TGTGCCAGCAGCCGACCCGGACTAGCGGGAGGGGGCCCCTACGAGCAGTACTTC. Amino acid sequence: CASSRPGLAGGGPYEQYF.

In its sample, this clone was seen once. The chain employs TRBV9 and TRBJ1-3; D unclear. The CDR3 contains 16 residues. Germline assignment: CDR1 SGDLS and CDR2 YYNGEE. V lost 3 bases and J lost 0, with 13 bases in between. The CDR3 is CASSGEHSLSGNTIYF. In nucleotides, the CDR3 is TGTGCCAGCAGCGGGGAGCACAGTCTCTCTGGAAACACCATATATTTT.

The chain couples TRBV18 to TRBJ2-1, with TRBD2 identical over 11 bases. The V gene end was trimmed by 3 bases and the J gene end by 8 bases; junction bases not matched to a gene: 6. The CDR3 consists of 15 residues. Germline lookup yields CDR1 KGHSH and CDR2 LQKENI. Here the CDR3 reads CASSPGTSGGDEQFF. The CDR3, as DNA: TGTGCCAGCTCACCCGGGACTAGCGGAGGGGATGAGCAGTTCTTC.

The chain uses TRBV5-1 and TRBJ1-3; D gene ambiguous. Trimming stripped 3 bases from V and 0 bases from J, with 7 bases between. In germline, CDR1 is SGHRS, CDR2 YFSETQ. The CDR3 length is 14 residues. The CDR3 region is CASSSSNSGNTIYF. The CDR3 region has the DNA TGCGCCAGCAGCTCTAGCAACTCTGGAAACACCATATATTTT.

The chain uses TRBV6-2 or TRBV6-3 and TRBJ1-1; TRBD1 aligns across 7 bases. The junction had 10 bases not matched to a gene; V was cut back by 2 bases and J by 7 bases. From germline, CDR1 is MNHEY and CDR2 SVGEGT. The CDR3 covers 15 residues. The CDR3 DNA is TGTGCCAGCAGTTACAACGAACAGGGGATGGGTGAAGCTTTCTTT. Translated, it gives CASSYNEQGMGEAFF.